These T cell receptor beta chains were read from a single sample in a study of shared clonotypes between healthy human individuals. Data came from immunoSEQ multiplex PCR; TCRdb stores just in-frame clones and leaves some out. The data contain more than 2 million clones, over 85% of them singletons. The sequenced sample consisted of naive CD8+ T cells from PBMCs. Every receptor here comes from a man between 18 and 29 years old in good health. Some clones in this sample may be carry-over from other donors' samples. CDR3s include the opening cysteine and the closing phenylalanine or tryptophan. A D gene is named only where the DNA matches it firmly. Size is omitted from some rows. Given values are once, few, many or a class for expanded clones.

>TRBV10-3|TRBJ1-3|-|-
TGTGCCACCCAAGGGGACACATCCGGGACGGTCAGCTCTGGAAACACCATATATTTT
CATQGDTSGTVSSGNTIYF
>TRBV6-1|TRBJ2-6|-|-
TGTGCCAGCAGTGAAAAGGGTCCTGGGTTCTCTGGGGCCAACGTCCTGACTTTC
CASSEKGPGFSGANVLTF
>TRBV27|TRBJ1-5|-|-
TGTGCCAGCAGTAACTCCGGATCTTCGTATAGCAATCAGCCCCAGCATTTT
CASSNSGSSYSNQPQHF
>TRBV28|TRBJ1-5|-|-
TGTGCCAGCAGTTTCGTATATAGCAATCAGCCCCAGCATTTT
CASSFVYSNQPQHF
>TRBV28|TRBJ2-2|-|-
TGTGCCAGCAGTTTATCCCCCGGGGCCCGAGGAGGGGAGCTGTTTTTT
CASSLSPGARGGELFF
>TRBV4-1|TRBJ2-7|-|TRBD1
TGCGCCAGCAGCCACGTAGACAGGGCTTTTGTTACATTC
CASSHVDRAFVTF
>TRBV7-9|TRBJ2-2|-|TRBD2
TGTGCCAGCGCCCGAGGGACTAGCGGGAACGCCGGGGAGCTGTTTTTT
CASARGTSGNAGELFF
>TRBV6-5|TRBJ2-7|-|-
TGTGCCAGCAGTTACTCGAGGGGGGTGAGGGACGAGCAGTACTTC
CASSYSRGVRDEQYF
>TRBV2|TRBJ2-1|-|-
TGTGCCAGCAGTGACAGGGGACTCGAGTTAGATGAGCAGTTCTTC
CASSDRGLELDEQFF
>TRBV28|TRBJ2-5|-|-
TGTGCCAGCAGTTTTACCAGCGGAGTACAAGAGACCCAGTACTTC
CASSFTSGVQETQYF
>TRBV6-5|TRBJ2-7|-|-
TGTGCCAGCAGTTACTCCGGCGGGACAGCCTTTTACGAGCAGTACTTC
CASSYSGGTAFYEQYF
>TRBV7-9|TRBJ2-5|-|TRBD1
TGTGCCAGCAGCTCGAGGACAGGGCGTGTGGGAGAGACCCAGTACTTC
CASSSRTGRVGETQYF
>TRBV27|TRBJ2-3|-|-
TGTGCCAGCAGTTTATCGTTGGGGACGGGGAGCGCAGATACGCAGTATTTT
CASSLSLGTGSADTQYF
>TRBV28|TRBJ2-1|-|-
TGTGCCAGCGGGGAATCTCATCCTACCTACAATGAGCAGTTCTTC
CASGESHPTYNEQFF
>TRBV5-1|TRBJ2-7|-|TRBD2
TGCGCCAGCAGCTTGACGGGACTAGCGGAATACGAGCAGTACTTC
CASSLTGLAEYEQYF
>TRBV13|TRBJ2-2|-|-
TGTGCCAGCAGCGCCAGGCTCACCGGGGAGCTGTTTTTT
CASSARLTGELFF
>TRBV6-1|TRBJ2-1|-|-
TGTGCCAGCAGTGAAGCGTCCGGTACCTACAATGAGCAGTTCTTC
CASSEASGTYNEQFF
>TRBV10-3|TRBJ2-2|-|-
TGTGCCATCAGCGAGGGCGTCGAGCTGTTTTTT
CAISEGVELFF
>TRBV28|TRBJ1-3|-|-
TGTGCCAGCAGCTTCGAAGGACTCGGTGGAAACACCATATATTTT
CASSFEGLGGNTIYF
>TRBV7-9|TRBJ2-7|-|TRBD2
TGTGCCAGCAGCTTACTAGCGGTCCCCTCCTACGAGCAGTACTTC
CASSLLAVPSYEQYF
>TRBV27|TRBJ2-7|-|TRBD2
TGTGCCAGCAGTTTATCGGCGGGGGAAACCTCCTACGAGCAGTACTTC
CASSLSAGETSYEQYF
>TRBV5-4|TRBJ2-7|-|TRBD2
TGTGCCAGCAGCCTGGGGGCTAGCGGGCCCATCTACGAGCAGTACTTC
CASSLGASGPIYEQYF
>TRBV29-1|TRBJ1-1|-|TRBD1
TGCAGCGCAAAAACAGGGGCTGGAACTGAAGCTTTCTTT
CSAKTGAGTEAFF
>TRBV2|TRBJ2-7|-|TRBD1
TGTGCCAGCAGTGACCAAGGGGGCCGCTCCTACGAGCAGTACTTC
CASSDQGGRSYEQYF
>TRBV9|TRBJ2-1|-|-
TGTGCCAGCACCAAAACCTCGGGTGACAATGAGCAGTTCTTC
CASTKTSGDNEQFF
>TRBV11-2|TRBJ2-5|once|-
TGTGCCAGCAGCGGCCCCCAGGGGGGGAGGCAAGAGACCCAGTACTTC
CASSGPQGGRQETQYF
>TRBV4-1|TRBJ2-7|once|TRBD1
TGCGCCAGCAGCCAGGGGACAGGTAGCTCCTACGAGCAGTACTTC
CASSQGTGSSYEQYF
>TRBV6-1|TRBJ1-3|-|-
TGTGCCAGCAGTATGACTATACACTCTGGAAACACCATATATTTT
CASSMTIHSGNTIYF
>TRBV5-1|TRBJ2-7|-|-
TGCGCCAGCAGCTTGGGGGCCAGCACCTACGAGCAGTACTTC
CASSLGASTYEQYF
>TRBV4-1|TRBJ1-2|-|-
TGCGCCAGCAGCCCTCTGGGGCGGGGTCACTATGGCTACACCTTC
CASSPLGRGHYGYTF
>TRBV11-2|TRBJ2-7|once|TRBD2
TGTGCCAGCAGCATGGGACTAGCGACGAGAGGGAGCTCCTACGAGCAGTACTTC
CASSMGLATRGSSYEQYF
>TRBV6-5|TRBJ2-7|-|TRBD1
TGTGCCAGCCAGACCGGGACAGGCTCCTACGAGCAGTACTTC
CASQTGTGSYEQYF
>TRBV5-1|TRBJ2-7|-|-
TGCGCCAGCAGCCCAGGGACTTACGAGCAGTACTTC
CASSPGTYEQYF
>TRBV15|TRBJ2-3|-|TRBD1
TGTGCCACCAGCAGAAGACACCTATCCATCCCGGGACAGGGGGATACAGATACGCAGTATTTT
CATSRRHLSIPGQGDTDTQYF
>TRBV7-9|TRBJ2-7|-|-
TGTGCCAGCAGCCTGGAGGACAGCCCCTACGAGCAGTACTTC
CASSLEDSPYEQYF
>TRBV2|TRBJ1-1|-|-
TGTGCCAGCAGCACCTGGTTGGGGGAGGAGGGGGACACTGAAGCTTTCTTT
CASSTWLGEEGDTEAFF
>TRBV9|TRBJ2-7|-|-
TGTGCCAGCAACAGTGGTCTGGGGCGAGAGCAGTACTTC
CASNSGLGREQYF
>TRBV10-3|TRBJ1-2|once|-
TGTGCCATCAGTGTTCCAGACGATTCCGAGTGGGGTGGCTACACCTTC
CAISVPDDSEWGGYTF
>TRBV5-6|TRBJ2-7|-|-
TGTGCCAGCACCTGGGCGAGGAGCTACGAGCAGTACTTC
CASTWARSYEQYF
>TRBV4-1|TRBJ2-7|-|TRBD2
TGCGCCAGCAGCCAAGAATACGGAGGGGAGGGTTCCTACGAGCAGTACTTC
CASSQEYGGEGSYEQYF
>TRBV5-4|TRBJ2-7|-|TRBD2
TGTGCCAGCAGCCCCAGCGGGACTACAGAGCAGTACTTC
CASSPSGTTEQYF
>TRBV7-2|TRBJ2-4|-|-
TGTGCCAGCAGCTTAGACAGGAACATTCAGTACTTC
CASSLDRNIQYF